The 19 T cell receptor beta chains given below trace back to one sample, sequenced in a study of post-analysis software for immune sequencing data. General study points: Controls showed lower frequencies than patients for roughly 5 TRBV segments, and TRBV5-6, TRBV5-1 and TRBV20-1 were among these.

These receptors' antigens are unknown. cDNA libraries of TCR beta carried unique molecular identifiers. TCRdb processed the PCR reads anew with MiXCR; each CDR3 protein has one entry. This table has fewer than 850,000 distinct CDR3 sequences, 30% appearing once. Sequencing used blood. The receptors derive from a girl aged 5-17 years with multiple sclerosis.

CDR3: CATSRDRGVDQPQHF. The CDR3 DNA is TGTGCCACCAGCAGAGATAGGGGGGTTGATCAGCCCCAGCATTTT. The rearrangement joins TRBV15 to TRBJ1-5; TRBD1 might be the D (6 bases). This CDR3 has 15 amino acids. The V gene lost 0 bases and the J gene lost 5 bases, with 11 bases spanning the gap. Per the germline V gene, CDR1 is LNHNV and CDR2 is YYDKDF (reference sequence).

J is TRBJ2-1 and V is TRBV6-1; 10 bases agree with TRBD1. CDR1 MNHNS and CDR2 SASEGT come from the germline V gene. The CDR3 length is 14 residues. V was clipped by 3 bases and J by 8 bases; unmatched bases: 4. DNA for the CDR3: TGTGCCAGCAGTGACTGGGACAGGGGACATGAGCAGTTCTTC. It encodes CASSDWDRGHEQFF.

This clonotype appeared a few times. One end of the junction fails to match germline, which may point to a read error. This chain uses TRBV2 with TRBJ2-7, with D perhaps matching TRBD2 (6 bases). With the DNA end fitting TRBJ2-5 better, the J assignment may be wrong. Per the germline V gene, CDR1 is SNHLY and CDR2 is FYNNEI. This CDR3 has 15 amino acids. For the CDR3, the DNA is TGTGCCAGCAGTGAATCCGGGAGATCCCAAGCGACCCAGTACTTC. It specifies CASSESGRSQATQYF.

CDR3 sequence: CASSFPLGGSGSNNEQFF. DNA of the CDR3: TGTGCCAGCAGTTTCCCCCTCGGTGGTAGCGGGAGTAACAATGAGCAGTTCTTC. The rearrangement links TRBV28 to TRBJ2-1; TRBD2 matches at 9 bases. Germline assignment: CDR1 MDHEN and CDR2 SYDVKM. The V gene end was trimmed by 3 bases and the J gene end by 5 bases; junction bases not matched to a gene: 14. CDR3 length: 18 residues.

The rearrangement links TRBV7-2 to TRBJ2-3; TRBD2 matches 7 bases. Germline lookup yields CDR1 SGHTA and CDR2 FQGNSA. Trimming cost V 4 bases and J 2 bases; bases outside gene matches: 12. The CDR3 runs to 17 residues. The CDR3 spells CASSSNLAAGFTDTQYF. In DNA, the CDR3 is TGTGCCAGCAGCTCTAACCTTGCAGCGGGATTCACAGATACGCAGTATTTT.

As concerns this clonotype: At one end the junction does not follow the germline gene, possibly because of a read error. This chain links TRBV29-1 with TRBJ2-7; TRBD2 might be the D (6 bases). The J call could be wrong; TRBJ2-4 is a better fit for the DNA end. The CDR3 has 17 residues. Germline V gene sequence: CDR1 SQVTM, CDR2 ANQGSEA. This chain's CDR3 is CSAEGRGPPGGKNIQYF. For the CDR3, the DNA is TGCAGCGCTGAAGGTCGCGGTCCCCCCGGGGGCAAAAACATTCAGTACTTC.

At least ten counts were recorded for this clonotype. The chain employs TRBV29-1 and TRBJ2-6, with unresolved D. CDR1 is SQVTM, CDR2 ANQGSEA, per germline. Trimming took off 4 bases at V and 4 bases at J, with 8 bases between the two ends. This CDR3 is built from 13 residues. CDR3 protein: CSVGAWGANVLTF. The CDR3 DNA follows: TGCAGCGTTGGGGCTTGGGGGGCCAACGTCCTGACTTTC.

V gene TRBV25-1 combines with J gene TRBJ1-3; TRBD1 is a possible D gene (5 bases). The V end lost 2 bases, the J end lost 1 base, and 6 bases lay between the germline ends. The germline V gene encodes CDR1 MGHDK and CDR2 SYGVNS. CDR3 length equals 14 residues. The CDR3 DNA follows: TGTGCCAGCAGTGAAGGGACGTCTGGAAACACCATATATTTT. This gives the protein CASSEGTSGNTIYF.

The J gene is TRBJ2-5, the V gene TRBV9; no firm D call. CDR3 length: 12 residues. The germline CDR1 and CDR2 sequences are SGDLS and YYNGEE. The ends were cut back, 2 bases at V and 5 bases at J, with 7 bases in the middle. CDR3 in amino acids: CASSVGGETQYF. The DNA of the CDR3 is TGTGCCAGCAGCGTGGGTGGGGAGACCCAGTACTTC.

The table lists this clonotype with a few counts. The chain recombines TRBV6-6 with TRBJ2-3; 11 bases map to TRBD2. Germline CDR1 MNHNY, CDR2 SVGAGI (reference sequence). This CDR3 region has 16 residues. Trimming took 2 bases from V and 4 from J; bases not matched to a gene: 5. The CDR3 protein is CASSYGSGRAADTQYF. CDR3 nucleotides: TGTGCCAGCAGTTACGGTAGCGGGAGGGCAGCAGATACGCAGTATTTT.

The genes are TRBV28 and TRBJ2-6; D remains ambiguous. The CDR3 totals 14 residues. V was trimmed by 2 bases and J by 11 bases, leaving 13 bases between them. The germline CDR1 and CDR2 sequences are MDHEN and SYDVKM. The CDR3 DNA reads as TGTGCCAGCAGTTTAGCAGGTACCGGACACGTCCTGACTTTC. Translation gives CASSLAGTGHVLTF.

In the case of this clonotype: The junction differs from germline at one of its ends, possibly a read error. In DNA form, the CDR3 reads TGTGCCAACAGCATTTGGCGGGAGCTGGCCTACAATGAGCAGTTCTTC. This translates into CANSIWRELAYNEQFF. This chain connects TRBV7-2 to TRBJ2-1, with 7 bases aligning to TRBD2. Germline CDR1 is SGHTA and CDR2 is FQGNSA. The CDR3 totals 16 residues.

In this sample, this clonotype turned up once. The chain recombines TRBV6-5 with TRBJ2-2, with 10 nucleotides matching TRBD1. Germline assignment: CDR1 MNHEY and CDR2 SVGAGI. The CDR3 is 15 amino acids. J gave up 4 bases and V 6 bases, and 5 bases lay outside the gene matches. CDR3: CASRPGTGATGELFF. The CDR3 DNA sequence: TGTGCCAGCAGGCCCGGGACAGGGGCCACCGGGGAGCTGTTTTTT.

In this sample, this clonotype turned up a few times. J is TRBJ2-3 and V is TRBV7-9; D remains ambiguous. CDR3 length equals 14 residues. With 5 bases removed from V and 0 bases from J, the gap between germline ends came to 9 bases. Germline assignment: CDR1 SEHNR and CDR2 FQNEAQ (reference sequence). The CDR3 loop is CASSPRPSTDTQYF. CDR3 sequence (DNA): TGTGCCAGCAGCCCGCGGCCCAGCACAGATACGCAGTATTTT.

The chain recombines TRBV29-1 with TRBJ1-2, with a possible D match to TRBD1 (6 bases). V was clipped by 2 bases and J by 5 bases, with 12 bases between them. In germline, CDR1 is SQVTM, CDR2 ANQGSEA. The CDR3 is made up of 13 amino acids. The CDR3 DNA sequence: TGCAGCGTTGAATTGGACAGCTCGTATGGCTACACCTTC. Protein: CSVELDSSYGYTF.

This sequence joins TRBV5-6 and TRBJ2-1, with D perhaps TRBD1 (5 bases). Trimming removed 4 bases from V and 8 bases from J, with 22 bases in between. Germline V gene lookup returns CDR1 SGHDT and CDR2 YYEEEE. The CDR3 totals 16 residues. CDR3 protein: CASSPRAGMVCDEQFF. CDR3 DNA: TGTGCCAGCAGCCCCCGCGCAGGGATGGTTTGCGATGAGCAGTTCTTC.

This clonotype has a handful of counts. CDR3 residues: CASSPRGRTGAFMYEQYF. In nucleotides, the CDR3 is TGTGCCAGCAGCCCGCGGGGGAGGACAGGGGCGTTCATGTACGAGCAGTACTTC. This chain uses TRBV5-4 with TRBJ2-5, with 9 bases matching TRBD1. The DNA matches TRBJ2-7 better at its end, which makes the J call doubtful. Germline V gene data show CDR1 as SGHNT and CDR2 as YYREEE (reference sequence). The CDR3 is 18 amino acids.

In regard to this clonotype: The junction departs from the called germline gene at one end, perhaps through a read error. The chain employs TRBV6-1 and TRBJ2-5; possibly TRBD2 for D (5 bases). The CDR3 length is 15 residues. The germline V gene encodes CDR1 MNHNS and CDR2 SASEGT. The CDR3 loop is CASSEVGLGGETQNF. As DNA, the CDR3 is TGTGCCAGCAGTGAAGTAGGATTAGGAGGAGAGACCCAGAACTTC.

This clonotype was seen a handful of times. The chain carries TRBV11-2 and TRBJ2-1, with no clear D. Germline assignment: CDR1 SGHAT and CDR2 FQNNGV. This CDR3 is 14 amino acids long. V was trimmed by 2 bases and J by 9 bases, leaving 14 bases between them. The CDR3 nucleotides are TGTGCCAGCAGCTTATGGTATCGCTCCGGTGAGCAGTTCTTC. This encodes CASSLWYRSGEQFF. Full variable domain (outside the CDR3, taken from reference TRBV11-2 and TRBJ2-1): EAGVAQSPRYKIIEKRQSVAFWCNPISGHATLYWYQQILGQGPKLLIQFQNNGVVDDSQLPKDRFSAERLKGVDSTLKIQPAKLEDSAVYLCASSLWYRSGEQFFGPGTRLTVL.